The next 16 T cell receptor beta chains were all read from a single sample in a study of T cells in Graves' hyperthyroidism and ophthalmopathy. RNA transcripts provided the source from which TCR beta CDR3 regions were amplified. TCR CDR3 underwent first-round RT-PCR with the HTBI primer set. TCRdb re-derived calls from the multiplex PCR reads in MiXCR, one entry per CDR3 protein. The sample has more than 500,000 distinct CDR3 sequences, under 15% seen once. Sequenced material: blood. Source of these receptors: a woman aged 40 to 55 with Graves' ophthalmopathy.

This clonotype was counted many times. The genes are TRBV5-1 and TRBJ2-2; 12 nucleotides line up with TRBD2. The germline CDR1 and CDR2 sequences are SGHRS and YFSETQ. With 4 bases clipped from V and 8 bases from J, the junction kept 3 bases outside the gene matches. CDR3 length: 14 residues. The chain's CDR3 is CASSQTSGRGELFF. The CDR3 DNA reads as TGCGCCAGCAGCCAGACTAGCGGGAGAGGGGAGCTGTTTTTT.

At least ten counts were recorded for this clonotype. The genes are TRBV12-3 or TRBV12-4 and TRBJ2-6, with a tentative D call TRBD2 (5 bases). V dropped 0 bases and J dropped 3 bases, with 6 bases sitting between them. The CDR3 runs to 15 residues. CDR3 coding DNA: TGTGCCAGCAGTTTAGCGGGAGTTGGGGCCAACGTCCTGACTTTC. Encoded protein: CASSLAGVGANVLTF.

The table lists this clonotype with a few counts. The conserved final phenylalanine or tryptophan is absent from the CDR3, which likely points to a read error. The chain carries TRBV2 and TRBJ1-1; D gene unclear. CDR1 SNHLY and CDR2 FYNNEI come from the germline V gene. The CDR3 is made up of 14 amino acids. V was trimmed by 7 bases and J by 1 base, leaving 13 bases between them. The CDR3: CASIYRWGNTEAFL. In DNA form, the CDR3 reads TGTGCCAGCATTTATCGGTGGGGGAACACTGAAGCTTTCTTA.

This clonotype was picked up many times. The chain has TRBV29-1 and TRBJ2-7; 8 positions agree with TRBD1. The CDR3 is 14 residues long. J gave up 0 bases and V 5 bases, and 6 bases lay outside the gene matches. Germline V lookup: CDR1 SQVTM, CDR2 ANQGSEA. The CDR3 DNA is TGCAGCGTTAAAGGGACAGGCGACTCCTACGAGCAGTACTTC. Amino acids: CSVKGTGDSYEQYF.

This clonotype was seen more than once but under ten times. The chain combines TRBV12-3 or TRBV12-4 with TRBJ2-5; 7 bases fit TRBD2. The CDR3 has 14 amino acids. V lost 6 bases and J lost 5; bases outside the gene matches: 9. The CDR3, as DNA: TGTGCCAGCAGCAGGGACGGGGGGAGTGAGACCCAGTACTTC. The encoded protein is CASSRDGGSETQYF.

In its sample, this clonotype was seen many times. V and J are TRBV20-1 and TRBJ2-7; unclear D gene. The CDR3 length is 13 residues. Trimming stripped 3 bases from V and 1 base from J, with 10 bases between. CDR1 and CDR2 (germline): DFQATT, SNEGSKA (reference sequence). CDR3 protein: CSASSDRSYEQYF. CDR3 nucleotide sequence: TGCAGTGCTAGTTCCGATAGATCCTACGAGCAGTACTTC.

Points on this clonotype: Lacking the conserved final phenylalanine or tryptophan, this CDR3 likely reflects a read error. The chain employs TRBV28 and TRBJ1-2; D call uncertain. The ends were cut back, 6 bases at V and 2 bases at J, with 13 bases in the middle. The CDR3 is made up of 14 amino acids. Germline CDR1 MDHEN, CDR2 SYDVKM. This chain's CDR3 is CASSPAVSNYGYTY. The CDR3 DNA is TGTGCCAGCAGCCCCGCGGTGAGCAACTATGGCTACACCTAC.

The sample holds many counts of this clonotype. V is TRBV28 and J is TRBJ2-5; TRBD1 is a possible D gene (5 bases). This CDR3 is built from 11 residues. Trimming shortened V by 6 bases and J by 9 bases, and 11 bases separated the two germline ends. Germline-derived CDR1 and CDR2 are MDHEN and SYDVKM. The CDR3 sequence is CASSQEGAQYF. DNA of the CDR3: TGTGCCAGCAGCCAGGAAGGGGCCCAGTACTTC.

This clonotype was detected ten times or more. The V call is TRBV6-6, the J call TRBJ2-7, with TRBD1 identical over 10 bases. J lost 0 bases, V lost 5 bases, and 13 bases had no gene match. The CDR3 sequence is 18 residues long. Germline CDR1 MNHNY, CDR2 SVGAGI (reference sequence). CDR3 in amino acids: CASSPTGGKATSSYEQYF. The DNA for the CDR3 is TGTGCCAGCAGTCCGACAGGGGGCAAGGCTACGAGCTCCTACGAGCAGTACTTC.

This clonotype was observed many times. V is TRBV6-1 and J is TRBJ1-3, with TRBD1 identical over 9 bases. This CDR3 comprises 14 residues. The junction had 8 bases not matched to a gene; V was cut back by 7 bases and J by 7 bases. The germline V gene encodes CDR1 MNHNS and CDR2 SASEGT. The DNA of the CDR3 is TGTGCCAGCATCAGGGGACAGGGCGGGAACACCATATATTTT. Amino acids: CASIRGQGGNTIYF.

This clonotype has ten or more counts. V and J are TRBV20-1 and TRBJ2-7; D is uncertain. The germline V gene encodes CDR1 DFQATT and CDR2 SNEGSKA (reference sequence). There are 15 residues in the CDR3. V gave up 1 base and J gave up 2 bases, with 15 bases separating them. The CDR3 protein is CSARAATVTPYEQYF. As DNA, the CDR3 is TGCAGTGCTAGAGCGGCGACGGTGACCCCCTACGAGCAGTACTTC.

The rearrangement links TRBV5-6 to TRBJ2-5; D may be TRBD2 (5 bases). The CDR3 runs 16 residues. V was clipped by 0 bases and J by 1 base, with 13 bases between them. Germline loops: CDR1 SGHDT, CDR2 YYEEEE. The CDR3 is CASSLVTSPIQETQYF. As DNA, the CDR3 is TGTGCCAGCAGCTTGGTTACTAGTCCGATCCAAGAGACCCAGTACTTC.

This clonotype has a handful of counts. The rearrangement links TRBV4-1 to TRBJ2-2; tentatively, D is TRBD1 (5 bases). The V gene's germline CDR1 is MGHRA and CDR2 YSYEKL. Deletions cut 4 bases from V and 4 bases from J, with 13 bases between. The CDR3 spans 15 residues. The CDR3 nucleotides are TGCGCCAGCAGCCTAATCCCAGGGTCCACCGGGGAGCTGTTTTTT. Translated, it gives CASSLIPGSTGELFF.

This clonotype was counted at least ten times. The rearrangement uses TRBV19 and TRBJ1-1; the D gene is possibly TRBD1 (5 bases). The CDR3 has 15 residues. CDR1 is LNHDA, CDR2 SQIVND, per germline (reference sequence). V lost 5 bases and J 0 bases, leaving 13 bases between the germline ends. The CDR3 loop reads CASSPGAGMNTEAFF. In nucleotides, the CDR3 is TGTGCCAGTAGTCCCGGGGCGGGTATGAACACTGAAGCTTTCTTT.

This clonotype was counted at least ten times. The CDR3 DNA is TGTGCCAGCACGGAGGGGGGTCGGTCCTACGAGCAGTACTTC. Translating it yields CASTEGGRSYEQYF. V gene TRBV28 combines with J gene TRBJ2-7, with D possibly called TRBD1 or TRBD2 (6 bases each). This CDR3 has 14 amino acids. Looked up from germline, CDR1 is MDHEN and CDR2 is SYDVKM. Trimming removed 7 bases at V and 1 base at J, with 14 bases between.

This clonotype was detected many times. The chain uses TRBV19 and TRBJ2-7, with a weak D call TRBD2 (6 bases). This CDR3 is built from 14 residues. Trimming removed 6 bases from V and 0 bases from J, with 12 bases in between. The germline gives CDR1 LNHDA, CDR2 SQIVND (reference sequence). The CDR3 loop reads CASSPGRDSYEQYF. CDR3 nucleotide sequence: TGTGCCAGTAGCCCCGGGAGAGACTCCTACGAGCAGTACTTC.